Listed here is a single T cell receptor beta chain. Its matching antigen is unknown. The junction shows a germline mismatch at one end, possibly a read error. Germline CDR1 and CDR2: SGHKS and YYEKEE (reference sequence). The CDR3 consists of 15 residues. The data belong to a study of T-cell memory formation after mild COVID-19. Via MiXCR, TCRdb re-called the 5' RACE reads, giving one row per CDR3 protein. The repertoire includes 150,000 to 200,000 distinct CDR3 sequences, roughly 23% of them detected once, and 23% sits in the top ten. Study observations and caveats: What remained unconfirmed was the SARS-CoV-2 specificity of second-wave clones peaking on day 37. While clones contracting from day 15 to 85 were balanced between CD4 and CD8, later expanders leaned CD4+.

Sample: PBMCs or a T cell subset sorted from them (not recorded which). The receptor comes from an adult woman who had mild COVID-19 (a few samples of this study predate the infection). Cell type and time point are not known. The chain combines TRBV5-5 with TRBJ2-3; TRBD1 matches 8 bases. CDR3 nucleotides: TGTGCCAGAAGCTTAGTGGACAGGGAAACAGATACGCAGTATTTT. It translates to CARSLVDRETDTQYF.